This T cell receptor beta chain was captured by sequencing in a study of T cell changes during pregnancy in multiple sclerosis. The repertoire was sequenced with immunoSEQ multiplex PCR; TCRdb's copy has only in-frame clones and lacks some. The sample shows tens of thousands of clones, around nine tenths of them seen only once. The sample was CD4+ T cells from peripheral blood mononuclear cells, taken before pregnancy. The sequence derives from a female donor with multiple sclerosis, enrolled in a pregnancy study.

CDR3: CASSYGQGTNEKLFF. Written as DNA, the CDR3 is TGTGCCAGCAGTTACGGACAGGGGACTAATGAAAAACTGTTTTTT. This rearrangement joins TRBV6-5 to TRBJ1-4; 9 nucleotides line up with TRBD1. The germline CDR1 and CDR2 sequences are MNHEY and SVGAGI. The CDR3 is made up of 15 amino acids. Germline trimming cut 2 bases from V and 2 bases from J; bases unmatched to any gene: 0.